The 25 T cell receptor beta chains in this list originate from one sample, sequenced in a study of PD-L1 blockade in urothelial cancer. Clones were read by immunoSEQ multiplex PCR, and TCRdb kept only the in-frame ones, dropping some. The data contain fewer than 80,000 clones, 81% of them singletons. Specified time point: pretreatment peripheral blood. The sequencing here drew on PBMCs, taken around atezolizumab (anti-PD-L1) treatment. The receptors stem from a man between 65 and 85 years old with urothelial cancer.

The chain is built from TRBV5-1 and TRBJ2-7; 10 bases are shared with TRBD1. After removal of 5 bases from V and 7 bases from J, the junction contained 9 bases not matched to a gene. CDR1 SGHRS and CDR2 YFSETQ come from the germline V gene. CDR3 length equals 14 residues. CDR3 loop: CASRWDRGGGEQYF. The DNA for the CDR3 is TGCGCCAGCAGATGGGACAGGGGAGGAGGGGAGCAGTACTTC.

This clone was seen only once. The chain carries TRBV29-1 and TRBJ2-7, with 7 bases matching TRBD2. The germline gives CDR1 SQVTM, CDR2 ANQGSEA. The CDR3 has 14 amino acids. J was trimmed by 2 bases and V by 1 base; bases with no gene match: 5. The CDR3 here is CSVEVWRETYEQYF. The DNA of the CDR3 is TGCAGCGTTGAAGTGTGGCGGGAGACCTACGAGCAGTACTTC.

The chain joins TRBV11-2 to TRBJ2-1, with TRBD2 as a possible D gene (6 bases). This CDR3 is built from 15 residues. CDR1 SGHAT and CDR2 FQNNGV come from the germline V gene. Trimming stripped 3 bases from V and 4 bases from J, with 13 bases between. CDR3: CASSLGGTSYNEQFF. The CDR3 DNA reads TGTGCCAGCAGCTTGGGCGGGACGTCGTACAATGAGCAGTTCTTC.

This chain connects TRBV5-1 to TRBJ2-3; D possibly corresponds to TRBD1 (6 bases). Deletions cut 0 bases from V and 2 bases from J, with 7 bases between. Germline V gene lookup returns CDR1 SGHRS and CDR2 YFSETQ. The CDR3 has 14 residues. The CDR3 here is CASSLEGDTDTQYF. DNA of the CDR3: TGCGCCAGCAGCTTGGAGGGGGACACAGATACGCAGTATTTT.

This clone came up a few times. This chain joins TRBV14 and TRBJ1-4, with 8 bases fitting TRBD1. V lost 4 bases, J lost 7 bases, and 11 bases stayed unmatched. The CDR3 covers 16 residues. Per the germline V gene, CDR1 is SGHDN and CDR2 is FVKESK. Here the CDR3 reads CASSRPGTGRGEKLFF. CDR3 nucleotide sequence: TGTGCCAGCAGCCGCCCAGGGACAGGAAGGGGTGAAAAACTGTTTTTT.

The chain has TRBV4-1 and TRBJ1-2; D unclear. The germline V gene has CDR1 MGHRA and CDR2 YSYEKL. The CDR3 extends over 16 amino acids. V was trimmed by 3 bases and J by 4 bases, leaving 18 bases between them. The chain's CDR3 is CASSQNIVGRLYGYTF. CDR3 DNA sequence: TGCGCCAGCAGCCAGAATATTGTGGGTCGACTCTATGGCTACACCTTC.

This chain connects TRBV19 to TRBJ1-4; 7 bases line up with TRBD1. The V gene's germline CDR1 is LNHDA and CDR2 SQIVND (reference sequence). The junction had 5 bases not matched to a gene; V was cut back by 4 bases and J by 0 bases. There are 16 residues in the CDR3. CDR3 region: CASSKGTVATNEKLFF. As DNA, the CDR3 is TGTGCCAGTAGTAAGGGGACAGTTGCAACTAATGAAAAACTGTTTTTT.

The V and J genes are TRBV2 and TRBJ2-3; 11 bases are a match to TRBD2. Germline V lookup: CDR1 SNHLY, CDR2 FYNNEI. Trimming cost V 6 bases and J 2 bases; bases outside gene matches: 7. This CDR3 has 16 residues. The CDR3 region has the DNA TGTGCCAGCAGCCTCGGGACTAGCGGTATCACAGATACGCAGTATTTT. Protein: CASSLGTSGITDTQYF.

This clone was seen only once. The rearrangement links TRBV11-2 to TRBJ2-7; 10 bases are shared with TRBD1. After removal of 3 bases from V and 4 bases from J, the junction contained 9 bases not matched to a gene. This CDR3 spans 16 amino acids. The germline gives CDR1 SGHAT, CDR2 FQNNGV. The CDR3 bases are TGTGCCAGCAGCTTCTCAGTGGGGACAGGGGATTACGAGCAGTACTTC. Translated: CASSFSVGTGDYEQYF.

The chain has TRBV29-1 and TRBJ2-1; tentative D call: TRBD2 (6 bases). Germline CDR1 is SQVTM and CDR2 is ANQGSEA. The V end was cut by 4 bases, the J end by 5 bases, with 9 bases between. This CDR3 contains 12 residues. CDR3 in DNA: TGCAGCGTTGGTAGCGGTAACAATGAGCAGTTCTTC. Encoded protein: CSVGSGNNEQFF.

The chain carries TRBV7-2 and TRBJ2-7; no definite D call. Germline V CDR1 and CDR2: SGHTA, FQGNSA. This CDR3 has 15 amino acids. V shed 1 base and J shed 3 bases, with 13 bases lying between them. The DNA of the CDR3 is TGTGCCAGCAGCTTAGGTCCGAGGAATTACTACGAGCAGTACTTC. As protein: CASSLGPRNYYEQYF.

The genes are TRBV13 and TRBJ2-1; 9 nucleotides match TRBD1. J gave up 4 bases and V 4 bases, and 5 bases lay outside the gene matches. Germline CDR1 reads PRHDT; CDR2 reads FYEKMQ (reference sequence). The CDR3 has 15 amino acids. CDR3 protein: CASSSGQGWYNEQFF. CDR3 sequence (DNA): TGTGCCAGCAGCTCCGGACAGGGGTGGTACAATGAGCAGTTCTTC.

The CDR3 region has the DNA TGTGCCAGCAGCGCCGGACTAGCGGGAGACCCCCTCTTGAATGAGCAGTTCTTC. Protein product: CASSAGLAGDPLLNEQFF. The V call is TRBV11-1, the J call TRBJ2-1; 13 bases match TRBD2. V lost 5 bases to trimming and J lost 7 bases; unmatched junction nucleotides: 14. The length of the CDR3 is 18 residues. Germline assignment: CDR1 SGHAT and CDR2 FQDESV (reference sequence).

The V and J genes are TRBV15 and TRBJ2-7; 12 nucleotides agree with TRBD2. Germline trimming cut 3 bases from V and 2 bases from J; bases unmatched to any gene: 5. CDR3 length: 16 amino acids. Germline V gene data show CDR1 as LNHNV and CDR2 as YYDKDF (reference sequence). The CDR3 here is CATSRGRLAGAYEQYF. CDR3 sequence (DNA): TGTGCCACCAGCAGGGGGAGACTAGCGGGAGCCTACGAGCAGTACTTC.

This chain connects TRBV6-6 to TRBJ2-7; 9 nucleotides match TRBD1. CDR3 length: 15 amino acids. The ends lost 6 bases at V and 7 bases at J; junction bases unmatched: 13. Germline CDR1 reads MNHNY; CDR2 reads SVGAGI (reference sequence). The CDR3: CASSHTPGQGREQYF. CDR3 in DNA: TGTGCCAGCAGCCACACACCGGGACAGGGCAGAGAGCAGTACTTC.

The chain carries TRBV11-2 and TRBJ1-1, with D uncertain. Germline values: CDR1 SGHAT, CDR2 FQNNGV. V dropped 2 bases and J dropped 1 base, with 5 bases sitting between them. The CDR3 length is 13 residues. The CDR3 loop reads CASSLLENTEAFF. The CDR3, as DNA: TGTGCCAGCAGCTTACTAGAGAACACTGAAGCTTTCTTT. The full variable domain, with the rest looked up from reference TRBV11-2 and TRBJ1-1, is EAGVAQSPRYKIIEKRQSVAFWCNPISGHATLYWYQQILGQGPKLLIQFQNNGVVDDSQLPKDRFSAERLKGVDSTLKIQPAKLEDSAVYLCASSLLENTEAFFGQGTRLTVV.

This clone was seen a few times. This sequence joins TRBV14 and TRBJ2-5; D is ambiguous. CDR3 length: 13 residues. Germline CDR1 SGHDN, CDR2 FVKESK. V lost 5 bases, J lost 5 bases, and 12 bases lay in between. CDR3 residues: CASSVSGSETQYF. The DNA for the CDR3 is TGTGCCAGCAGCGTGTCCGGGTCGGAGACCCAGTACTTC.

This clone was seen only a few times. The chain recombines TRBV30 with TRBJ1-1, with D unresolved. The V and J ends lost 0 bases and 6 bases respectively, with 14 bases between them. This CDR3 contains 14 residues. CDR1 is GTSNPN and CDR2 is SVGIG in the germline V gene (reference sequence). The CDR3 DNA follows: TGTGCCTGGAGTGTATATTTCGGGGTTTCTGAAGCTTTCTTT. Translated: CAWSVYFGVSEAFF.

The chain links TRBV10-3 to TRBJ1-5; TRBD1 might be the D (6 bases). Trimming took off 6 bases at V and 6 bases at J, with 15 bases between the two ends. CDR3 length equals 14 residues. Germline loops: CDR1 ENHRY, CDR2 SYGVKD. This chain's CDR3 is CAISVQGGGQPQHF. The CDR3 DNA follows: TGTGCCATCAGCGTACAGGGCGGCGGTCAGCCCCAGCATTTT.

V usage is TRBV6-6 and J usage is TRBJ1-2; D unresolved. The CDR3 spans 13 residues. Trimming left V 5 bases short and J 1 base short, with 8 bases between. CDR1 is MNHNY and CDR2 is SVGAGI in the germline V gene (reference sequence). The CDR3 is CASSNQRNYGYTF. The CDR3 DNA follows: TGTGCCAGCAGTAACCAGCGTAACTATGGCTACACCTTC.

This sequence joins TRBV2 and TRBJ1-2; TRBD1 is a possible D gene (5 bases). Between the trimmed V and J ends, which lost 11 bases and 5 bases, there was a span of 12 bases. CDR1 and CDR2 (germline): SNHLY, FYNNEI. CDR3 length: 11 amino acids. DNA of the CDR3: TGTGCCGCGGACACTCAGTATGGCTACACCTTC. This sequence encodes CAADTQYGYTF.

The chain links TRBV19 to TRBJ2-7, with 7 positions matching TRBD1. Looked up from germline, CDR1 is LNHDA and CDR2 is SQIVND (reference sequence). This CDR3 comprises 15 residues. Trimming took 1 base from V and 2 from J; bases not matched to a gene: 5. CDR3 sequence (DNA): TGTGCCAGTAGTATAGTGCCAGGACAGGCCTACGAGCAGTACTTC. Translation gives CASSIVPGQAYEQYF.

This chain connects TRBV29-1 to TRBJ1-1; D gene ambiguous. V was shortened by 4 bases and J by 7 bases, with 16 bases between the two germline ends. The CDR3 consists of 13 residues. Germline CDR1 and CDR2: SQVTM and ANQGSEA. As DNA, the CDR3 is TGCAGCGTTGGAATAACAGCCGGAAATGAAGCTTTCTTT. As protein: CSVGITAGNEAFF.

CDR3: CATSRVQGGLYGYTF. CDR3 nucleotide sequence: TGTGCCACCAGCAGAGTACAGGGGGGACTTTATGGCTACACCTTC. The V gene is TRBV15, the J gene TRBJ1-2, with 8 bases matching TRBD1. V trimming: 1 base; J trimming: 5 bases; junction bases outside the gene matches: 6. The germline V gene has CDR1 LNHNV and CDR2 YYDKDF (reference sequence). CDR3 length: 15 amino acids.

CDR3 amino acids: CASSNRGLNKDTQYF. CDR3 bases: TGTGCCAGTAGTAACAGGGGGTTGAATAAAGATACGCAGTATTTT. This chain uses TRBV19 with TRBJ2-3; 8 nucleotides line up with TRBD1. Germline CDR1 reads LNHDA; CDR2 reads SQIVND (reference sequence). There are 15 residues in the CDR3. J was trimmed by 5 bases and V by 4 bases; bases with no gene match: 8.